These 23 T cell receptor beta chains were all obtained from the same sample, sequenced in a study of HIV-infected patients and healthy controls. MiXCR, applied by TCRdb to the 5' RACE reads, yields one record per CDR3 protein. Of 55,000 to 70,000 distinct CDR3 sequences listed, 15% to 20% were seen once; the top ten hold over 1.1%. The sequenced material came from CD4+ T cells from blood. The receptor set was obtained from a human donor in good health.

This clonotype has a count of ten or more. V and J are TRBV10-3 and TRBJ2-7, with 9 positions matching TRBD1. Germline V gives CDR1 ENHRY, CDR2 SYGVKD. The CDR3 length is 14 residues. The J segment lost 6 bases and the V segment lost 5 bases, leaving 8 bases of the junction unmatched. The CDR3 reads CAISPQGQGGEQYF. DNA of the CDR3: TGTGCCATCAGTCCCCAGGGACAGGGCGGCGAGCAGTACTTC.

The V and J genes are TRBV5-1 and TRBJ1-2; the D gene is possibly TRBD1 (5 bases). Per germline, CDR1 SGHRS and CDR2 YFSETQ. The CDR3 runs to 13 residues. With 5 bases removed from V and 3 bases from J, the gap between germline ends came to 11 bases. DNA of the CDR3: TGCGCCAGCAGGGAGGGACTAGACTATGGCTACACCTTC. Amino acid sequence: CASREGLDYGYTF.

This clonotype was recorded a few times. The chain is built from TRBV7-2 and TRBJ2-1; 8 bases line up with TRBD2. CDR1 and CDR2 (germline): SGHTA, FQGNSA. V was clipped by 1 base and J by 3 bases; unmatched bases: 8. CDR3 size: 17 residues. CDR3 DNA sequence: TGTGCCAGCAGCTTAGATCGTAGCGGGACCGTCTACAATGAGCAGTTCTTC. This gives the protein CASSLDRSGTVYNEQFF. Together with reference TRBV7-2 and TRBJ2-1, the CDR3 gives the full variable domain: GAGVSQSPSNKVTEKGKDVELRCDPISGHTALYWYRQSLGQGLEFLIYFQGNSAPDKSGLPSDRFSAERTGGSVSTLTIQRTQQEDSAVYLCASSLDRSGTVYNEQFFGPGTRLTVL.

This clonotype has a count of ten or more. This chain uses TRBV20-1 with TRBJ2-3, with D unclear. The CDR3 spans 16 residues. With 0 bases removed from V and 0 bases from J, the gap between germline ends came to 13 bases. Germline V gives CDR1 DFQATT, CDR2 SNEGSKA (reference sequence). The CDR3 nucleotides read TGCAGTGCTAGAGACGGCCGAAAAACAAGCACAGATACGCAGTATTTT. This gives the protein CSARDGRKTSTDTQYF.

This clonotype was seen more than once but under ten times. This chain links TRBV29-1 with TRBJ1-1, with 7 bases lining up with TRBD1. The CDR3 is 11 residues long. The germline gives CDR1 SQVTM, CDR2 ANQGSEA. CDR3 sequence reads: CSTGEGTEAFF. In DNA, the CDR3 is TGCAGTACAGGGGAGGGCACTGAAGCTTTCTTT. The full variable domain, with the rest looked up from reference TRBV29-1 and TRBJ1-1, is SAVISQKPSRDICQRGTSLTIQCQVDSQVTMMFWYRQQPGQSLTLIATANQGSEATYESGFVIDKFPISRPNLTFSTLTVSNMSPEDSSIYLCSTGEGTEAFFGQGTRLTVV.

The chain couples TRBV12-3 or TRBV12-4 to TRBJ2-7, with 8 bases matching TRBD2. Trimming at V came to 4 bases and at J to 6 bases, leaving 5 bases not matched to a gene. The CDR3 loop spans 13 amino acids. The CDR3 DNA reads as TGTGCCAGCAGTTCGTGGCTAGCGGGCGAGCAGTACTTC. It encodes CASSSWLAGEQYF.

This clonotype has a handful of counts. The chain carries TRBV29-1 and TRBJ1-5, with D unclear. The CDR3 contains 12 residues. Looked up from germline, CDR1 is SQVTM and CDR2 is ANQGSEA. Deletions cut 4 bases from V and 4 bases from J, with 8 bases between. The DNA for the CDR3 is TGCAGCGTTGGGGCTAGTAATCAGCCCCAGCATTTT. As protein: CSVGASNQPQHF.

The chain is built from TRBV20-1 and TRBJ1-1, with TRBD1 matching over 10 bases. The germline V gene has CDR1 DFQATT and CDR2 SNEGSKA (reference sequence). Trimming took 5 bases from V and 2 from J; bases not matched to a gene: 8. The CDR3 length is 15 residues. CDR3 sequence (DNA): TGCAGTGCTCCTCGACAGGGGGCTCCAAACACTGAAGCTTTCTTT. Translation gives CSAPRQGAPNTEAFF.

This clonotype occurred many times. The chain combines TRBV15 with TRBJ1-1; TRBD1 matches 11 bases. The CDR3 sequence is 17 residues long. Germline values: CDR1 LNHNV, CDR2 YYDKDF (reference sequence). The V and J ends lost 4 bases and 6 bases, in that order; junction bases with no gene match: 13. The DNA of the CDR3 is TGTGCCACCAGCAAAGGACAGGGGGCGAGAGGAGGATCTGAAGCTTTCTTT. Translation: CATSKGQGARGGSEAFF.

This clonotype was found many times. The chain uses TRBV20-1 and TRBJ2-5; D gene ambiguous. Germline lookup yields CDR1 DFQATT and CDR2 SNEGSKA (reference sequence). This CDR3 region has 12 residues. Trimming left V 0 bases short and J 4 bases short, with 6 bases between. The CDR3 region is CSARDSRETQYF. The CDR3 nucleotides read TGCAGTGCTAGAGATAGCAGAGAGACCCAGTACTTC.

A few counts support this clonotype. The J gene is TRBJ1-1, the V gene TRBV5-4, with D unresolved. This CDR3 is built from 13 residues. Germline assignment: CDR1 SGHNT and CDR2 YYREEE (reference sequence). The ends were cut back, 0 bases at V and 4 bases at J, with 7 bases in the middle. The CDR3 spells CASSLDRVTEAFF. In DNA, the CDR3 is TGTGCCAGCAGCTTGGACAGAGTCACTGAAGCTTTCTTT.

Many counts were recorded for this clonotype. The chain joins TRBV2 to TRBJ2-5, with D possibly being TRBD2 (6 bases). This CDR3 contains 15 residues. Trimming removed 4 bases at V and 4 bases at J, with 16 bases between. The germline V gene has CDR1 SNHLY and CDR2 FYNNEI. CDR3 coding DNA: TGTGCCAGCAGTGTAATTGCCGGGAGCCGAGAGACCCAGTACTTC. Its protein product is CASSVIAGSRETQYF.

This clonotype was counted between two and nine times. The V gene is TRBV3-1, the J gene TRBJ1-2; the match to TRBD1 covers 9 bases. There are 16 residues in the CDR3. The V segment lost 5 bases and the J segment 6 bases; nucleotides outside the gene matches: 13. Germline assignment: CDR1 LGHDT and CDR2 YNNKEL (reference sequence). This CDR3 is CASSYVPGQGSDGYTF. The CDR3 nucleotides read TGTGCCAGCAGCTACGTCCCGGGACAGGGCTCGGATGGCTACACCTTC.

The CDR3 region is CASSPERGGLYNEQFF. The CDR3 nucleotides are TGCGCCAGCAGCCCTGAGCGGGGGGGCCTGTACAATGAGCAGTTCTTC. The rearrangement joins TRBV5-1 to TRBJ2-1, with 10 bases that match TRBD2. Germline V gives CDR1 SGHRS, CDR2 YFSETQ. CDR3 size: 16 residues. V lost 4 bases to trimming and J lost 4 bases; unmatched junction nucleotides: 8. The variable domain in full, with the rest retrieved from reference TRBV5-1 and TRBJ2-1, is KAGVTQTPRYLIKTRGQQVTLSCSPISGHRSVSWYQQTPGQGLQFLFEYFSETQRNKGNFPGRFSGRQFSNSRSEMNVSTLELGDSALYLCASSPERGGLYNEQFFGPGTRLTVL.

CDR3 amino acids: CSASMGSGTEAFF. In DNA, the CDR3 is TGCAGTGCTAGTATGGGGTCGGGAACTGAAGCTTTCTTT. The V and J genes are TRBV20-1 and TRBJ1-1; no clear D gene. V lost 3 bases and J lost 5, with 13 bases in between. The CDR3 contains 13 residues. The V gene's germline CDR1 is DFQATT and CDR2 SNEGSKA (reference sequence).

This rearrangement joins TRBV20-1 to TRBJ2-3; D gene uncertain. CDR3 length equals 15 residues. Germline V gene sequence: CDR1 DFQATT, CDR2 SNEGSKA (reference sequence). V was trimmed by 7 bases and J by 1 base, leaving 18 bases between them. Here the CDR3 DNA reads TGCAGTGTTAACCATGTCCCAAGGGGCACAGATACGCAGTATTTT. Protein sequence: CSVNHVPRGTDTQYF.

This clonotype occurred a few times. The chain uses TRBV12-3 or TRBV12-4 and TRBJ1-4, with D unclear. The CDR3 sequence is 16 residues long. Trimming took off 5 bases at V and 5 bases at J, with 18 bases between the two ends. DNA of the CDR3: TGTGCCAGCAGTATTTTTCTAGGCGGCCGAAATGAAAAACTGTTTTTT. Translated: CASSIFLGGRNEKLFF.

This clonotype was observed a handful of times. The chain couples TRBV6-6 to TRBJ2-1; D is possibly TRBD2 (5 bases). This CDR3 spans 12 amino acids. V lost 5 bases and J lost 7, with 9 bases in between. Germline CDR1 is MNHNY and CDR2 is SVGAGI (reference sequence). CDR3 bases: TGTGCCAGCAGTAATGGACTGAATGAGCAGTTCTTC. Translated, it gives CASSNGLNEQFF.

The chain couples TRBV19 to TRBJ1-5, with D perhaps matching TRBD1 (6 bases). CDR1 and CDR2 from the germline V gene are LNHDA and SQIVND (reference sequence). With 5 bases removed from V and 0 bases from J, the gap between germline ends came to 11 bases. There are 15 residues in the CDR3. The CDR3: CASSLGTISNQPQHF. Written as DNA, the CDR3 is TGTGCCAGTAGTCTAGGGACAATTAGCAATCAGCCCCAGCATTTT.

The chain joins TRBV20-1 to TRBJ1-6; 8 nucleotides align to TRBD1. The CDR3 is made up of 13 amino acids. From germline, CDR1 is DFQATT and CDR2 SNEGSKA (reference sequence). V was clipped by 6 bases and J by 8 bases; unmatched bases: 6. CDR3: CSARGTGDSPLHF. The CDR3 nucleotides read TGCAGTGCCAGGGGGACAGGAGATTCACCCCTCCACTTT.

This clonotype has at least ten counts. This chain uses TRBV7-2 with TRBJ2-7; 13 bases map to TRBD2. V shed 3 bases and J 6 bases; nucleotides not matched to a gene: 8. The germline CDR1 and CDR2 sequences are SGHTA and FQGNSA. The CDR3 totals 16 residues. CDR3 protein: CASSLGTSGRAGEQYF. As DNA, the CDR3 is TGTGCCAGCAGCTTGGGAACTAGCGGGAGGGCAGGCGAGCAGTACTTC.

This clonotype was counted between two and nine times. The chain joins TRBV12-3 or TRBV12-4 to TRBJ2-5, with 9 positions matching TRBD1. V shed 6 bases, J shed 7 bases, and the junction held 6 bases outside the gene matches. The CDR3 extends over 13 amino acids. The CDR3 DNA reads TGTGCCAGCAGCCGGACAGGGGCTGGGACCCAGTACTTC. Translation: CASSRTGAGTQYF.

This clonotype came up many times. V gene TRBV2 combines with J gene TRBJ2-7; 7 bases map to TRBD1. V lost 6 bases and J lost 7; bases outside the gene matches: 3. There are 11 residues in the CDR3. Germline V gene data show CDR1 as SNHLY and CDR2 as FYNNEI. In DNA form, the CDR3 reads TGTGCCAGCAGACAGGGGAAAGAGCAGTACTTC. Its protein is CASRQGKEQYF.